The T cell receptor (beta chain) under discussion was sequenced for a study of molecular identifiers for immune sequencing clone quantification. Listed TCR primers, together with previously described methods, were used for the bulk TCR libraries. TCRdb reprocessed the PCR reads via MiXCR and lists one record per CDR3 protein. The sample lists approximately 320,000 distinct CDR3 sequences; 24% were seen once. The CD8+CD4-CCR7+CD45RA+ phenotype defined the sorted naive CD8 T cells. Trimming shortened V by 5 bases and J by 0 bases, and 7 bases separated the two germline ends. Germline V lookup: CDR1 MNHEY, CDR2 SMNVEV (reference sequence). CDR3 length equals 13 residues. This clonotype was picked up many times.

The sequencing input was naive CD8+ T cells from blood, with Jurkat cell RNA spiked in. Subset in this sample: FACS-sorted CD8+CD4-CCR7+CD45RA+ naive T cells. This sequence was found in a human donor in good health. Some libraries in this study had Jurkat cell RNA spiked in. The chain combines TRBV27 with TRBJ1-1, with D unclear. The DNA for the CDR3 is TGTGCCAGCAGTCTGCAGGTGAACACTGAAGCTTTCTTT. It yields the protein CASSLQVNTEAFF.